This section outlines one T cell receptor (beta chain) sequence together with its context. Its antigen is unidentified. The V gene lost 0 bases and the J gene lost 3 bases, with 13 bases spanning the gap. CDR1 and CDR2 (germline): SGDLS, YYNGEE. The CDR3 has 15 residues. These data are taken from a study of Ad26.COV2.S vaccination and SARS-CoV-2 variants. Study results and caveats: The TCR-based breadth and depth measures might underestimate overall T cell responses.

Some clones are missing from TCRdb's copy, which holds only in-frame ones; the method was immunoSEQ multiplex PCR. This table has about 410,000 clones, around 92% appearing once. Treatment indicated: some 20 received Ad26.COV2.S at low or high dose, single or two shots; roughly 5 received placebo; per-sample allocation not given. Collection of samples fell on day 63 after the first vaccine or placebo injection. As its vector, the vaccine had Ad26, which expressed Wuhan-strain SARS-CoV-2 spike. The rearrangement uses TRBV9 and TRBJ2-7; TRBD2 is a possible D gene (6 bases). The TCR comes from a person between 18 and 65 years old who received the Ad26.COV2.S COVID-19 vaccine or a placebo. Specimen: peripheral blood, collected in a trial of Ad26.COV2.S vaccine versus placebo. CDR3 amino acids: CASSVGGGERYEQYF. The CDR3 DNA follows: TGTGCCAGCAGCGTAGGGGGAGGAGAGCGCTACGAGCAGTACTTC.